The 4 T cell receptor beta chains given below trace back to one sample, sequenced in a study of control samples from healthy donors and cancer patients. Profiling relied on immunoSEQ multiplex PCR, and the TCRdb table lists in-frame clones only, not all of them. The data contain 100,000 to 150,000 clones, around 93% of them seen just once; the ten biggest clones take up approximately 8.6%. Input material: blood. These receptors were collected from a man between 18 and 29 years old in good health.

The CDR3 DNA sequence: TGTGCCAGCAGCCTGACAGGGAACACTGAAGCTTTCTTT. Translated: CASSLTGNTEAFF. The rearrangement uses TRBV2 and TRBJ1-1; a weak D match, TRBD1 (6 bases). The CDR3 has 13 amino acids. The ends were cut back, 6 bases at V and 1 base at J, with 9 bases in the middle. Germline lookup yields CDR1 SNHLY and CDR2 FYNNEI.

The chain couples TRBV5-4 to TRBJ1-3; D is perhaps TRBD1 (6 bases). The germline CDR1 and CDR2 sequences are SGHNT and YYREEE (reference sequence). This CDR3 spans 15 amino acids. Trimming shortened V by 1 base and J by 4 bases, and 12 bases separated the two germline ends. CDR3 sequence: CASSLRQGSGNTIYF. CDR3 sequence (DNA): TGTGCCAGCAGCTTGAGGCAGGGGAGCGGAAACACCATATATTTT. The full variable domain, with the rest looked up from reference TRBV5-4 and TRBJ1-3, is ETGVTQSPTHLIKTRGQQVTLRCSSQSGHNTVSWYQQALGQGPQFIFQYYREEENGRGNFPPRFSGLQFPNYSSELNVNALELDDSALYLCASSLRQGSGNTIYFGEGSWLTVV.

The genes are TRBV14 and TRBJ2-5; perhaps TRBD2 as D (6 bases). The V end was cut by 3 bases, the J end by 2 bases, with 13 bases between. CDR3 length equals 15 residues. The V gene's germline CDR1 is SGHDN and CDR2 FVKESK. CDR3 amino acids: CASSHVIRGQETQYF. CDR3 sequence (DNA): TGTGCCAGCAGCCACGTTATCCGGGGGCAAGAGACCCAGTACTTC.

The genes are TRBV19 and TRBJ1-1; 7 bases map to TRBD1. The V gene's germline CDR1 is LNHDA and CDR2 SQIVND (reference sequence). This CDR3 comprises 15 residues. The ends lost 3 bases at V and 5 bases at J; junction bases unmatched: 9. The CDR3 sequence: CASSIMAGGSTEAFF. The CDR3 DNA sequence: TGTGCCAGTAGTATTATGGCAGGGGGTAGTACTGAAGCTTTCTTT.